A single sample is the source of the 20 T cell receptor beta chains below, sequenced in a study of shared clonotypes between healthy human individuals. The protocol was immunoSEQ multiplex PCR, while the TCRdb copy is restricted to in-frame clones and leaves out a portion. The sample carries approximately 810,000 clones, almost 95% recorded once. As defined, naive CD8 cells were CD45RO-negative and positively selected for CCR7, with terminally differentiated effector memory CD45RA+ cells excluded. Sequencing used naive CD8+ T cells sorted from blood. Receptors were obtained from a man between 25 and 39 years old in good health.

The chain links TRBV5-6 to TRBJ1-5, with D possibly matching TRBD1 (5 bases). Looked up from germline, CDR1 is SGHDT and CDR2 is YYEEEE. The V gene lost 0 bases and the J gene lost 6 bases, with 7 bases spanning the gap. The CDR3 totals 13 residues. Here the CDR3 DNA reads TGTGCCAGCAGCTTGGGCCAGGGTCAGCCCCAGCATTTT. This gives the protein CASSLGQGQPQHF.

The chain recombines TRBV4-3 with TRBJ2-1; 11 nucleotides match TRBD2. This CDR3 is 15 amino acids long. V lost 3 bases and J lost 4; bases outside the gene matches: 2. Germline V lookup: CDR1 LGHNA, CDR2 YSLEER. The DNA of the CDR3 is TGCGCCAGCAGCCACACTAGCGGGAGATACAATGAGCAGTTCTTC. Residues: CASSHTSGRYNEQFF.

The rearrangement uses TRBV5-1 and TRBJ2-4; TRBD2 matches at 8 bases. This CDR3 is built from 17 residues. CDR1 and CDR2 (germline): SGHRS, YFSETQ. The V segment lost 0 bases and the J segment 0 bases; nucleotides outside the gene matches: 5. CDR3 sequence (DNA): TGCGCCAGCAGCTTGGATACAGCGGGAGTAGCCAAAAACATTCAGTACTTC. Translated: CASSLDTAGVAKNIQYF.

The gene calls are TRBV28 and TRBJ1-1; a possible D gene is TRBD1 (6 bases). This CDR3 contains 17 residues. Trimming left V 3 bases short and J 3 bases short, with 20 bases between. CDR1 and CDR2 from the germline V gene are MDHEN and SYDVKM. The CDR3 nucleotides are TGTGCCAGCAGTTTTTTACAGGGTACTTTGGGGGACACTGAAGCTTTCTTT. Translation gives CASSFLQGTLGDTEAFF.

The chain has TRBV4-1 and TRBJ1-5; D is ambiguous. Germline values: CDR1 MGHRA, CDR2 YSYEKL. Deletions cut 3 bases from V and 0 bases from J, with 6 bases between. CDR3 size: 14 residues. DNA for the CDR3: TGCGCCAGCAGCCACCGATCTAGCAATCAGCCCCAGCATTTT. It translates to CASSHRSSNQPQHF.

The chain joins TRBV19 to TRBJ1-2, with a weak D call TRBD1 (5 bases). V was trimmed by 4 bases and J by 3 bases, leaving 9 bases between them. Germline V CDR1 and CDR2: LNHDA, SQIVND (reference sequence). The CDR3 has 13 amino acids. The CDR3 DNA reads as TGTGCCAGTAGTACAGACAGTTACTATGGCTACACCTTC. This gives the protein CASSTDSYYGYTF. The full variable domain, in which reference TRBV19 and TRBJ1-2 provide the parts outside the CDR3, is DGGITQSPKYLFRKEGQNVTLSCEQNLNHDAMYWYRQDPGQGLRLIYYSQIVNDFQKGDIAEGYSVSREKKESFPLTVTSAQKNPTAFYLCASSTDSYYGYTFGSGTRLTVV.

In this sample, this clone turned up many times. The chain couples TRBV14 to TRBJ2-1; perhaps TRBD2 as D (6 bases). There are 16 residues in the CDR3. Germline values: CDR1 SGHDN, CDR2 FVKESK. The ends were cut back, 4 bases at V and 4 bases at J, with 17 bases in the middle. The CDR3: CASSPGTGRGYNEQFF. The CDR3 coding sequence is TGTGCCAGCAGCCCGGGGACCGGGAGAGGGTACAATGAGCAGTTCTTC.

V usage is TRBV13 and J usage is TRBJ2-2, with D maybe TRBD1 (6 bases). This CDR3 has 16 residues. The V end lost 4 bases, the J end lost 3 bases, and 15 bases lay between the germline ends. The germline V gene encodes CDR1 PRHDT and CDR2 FYEKMQ (reference sequence). The CDR3 region has the DNA TGTGCCAGCAGCTCTAGTACAGGGAAGTACACCGGGGAGCTGTTTTTT. Translated: CASSSSTGKYTGELFF.

This clone has just one count. The chain has TRBV29-1 and TRBJ1-1; TRBD1 aligns across 7 bases. Germline CDR1 reads SQVTM; CDR2 reads ANQGSEA. Trimming took 3 bases from V and 6 from J; bases not matched to a gene: 4. The CDR3 loop spans 12 amino acids. The CDR3 loop is CSVDEGAAEAFF. The CDR3 coding sequence is TGCAGCGTTGACGAGGGGGCGGCTGAAGCTTTCTTT.

The V call is TRBV7-9, the J call TRBJ2-1; D is perhaps TRBD2 (6 bases). The CDR3 contains 15 residues. Germline V gene lookup returns CDR1 SEHNR and CDR2 FQNEAQ (reference sequence). Deletions cut 1 base from V and 2 bases from J, with 9 bases between. The CDR3 nucleotides read TGTGCCAGCAGCTTAGATAGCGGCCCCTACAATGAGCAGTTCTTC. Its translation: CASSLDSGPYNEQFF.

The V call is TRBV5-6, the J call TRBJ2-7; D unclear. The CDR3 consists of 15 residues. V lost 2 bases and J lost 2, with 14 bases in between. CDR1 SGHDT and CDR2 YYEEEE come from the germline V gene. This chain's CDR3 is CASSFDITLTYEQYF. As DNA, the CDR3 is TGTGCCAGCAGCTTCGACATAACCTTAACCTACGAGCAGTACTTC.

Turning to this clone: Other DNA sequences in the sample encode the same CDR3. The chain combines TRBV29-1 with TRBJ2-1; 13 bases align to TRBD2. CDR3 length: 16 amino acids. Trimming took 1 base from V and 2 from J; bases not matched to a gene: 2. Per germline, CDR1 SQVTM and CDR2 ANQGSEA. The CDR3 sequence: CSVEGLAGGPYNEQFF. The CDR3 nucleotides are TGCAGCGTTGAAGGACTAGCGGGAGGCCCCTACAATGAGCAGTTCTTC.

The V gene is TRBV6-1, the J gene TRBJ2-2; D might be TRBD1 or TRBD2, each matching 5 bases. Germline CDR1 is MNHNS and CDR2 is SASEGT. Between the trimmed V and J ends, which lost 3 bases and 1 base, there was a span of 12 bases. The CDR3 totals 16 residues. CDR3 DNA sequence: TGTGCCAGCAGTGATTGGGGACGGATGAACACCGGGGAGCTGTTTTTT. Translating it yields CASSDWGRMNTGELFF.

This chain uses TRBV27 with TRBJ1-5; 10 bases match TRBD1. Germline V gene lookup returns CDR1 MNHEY and CDR2 SMNVEV (reference sequence). This CDR3 is built from 18 residues. Losses at the gene ends were 5 bases for V and 7 bases for J; bases not matched to a gene: 17. The CDR3 DNA follows: TGTGCCAGCAGTCGTCTTTCGAGCGGGACAGGGGTGGTACAGCCCCAGCATTTT. Its translation: CASSRLSSGTGVVQPQHF.

J is TRBJ2-2 and V is TRBV7-9, with no clear D. Germline V gives CDR1 SEHNR, CDR2 FQNEAQ (reference sequence). The CDR3 contains 12 residues. Trimming stripped 5 bases from V and 1 base from J, with 2 bases between. CDR3 loop: CASSRNTGELFF. CDR3 nucleotides: TGTGCCAGCAGCCGGAACACCGGGGAGCTGTTTTTT.

This clone has a handful of counts. The rearrangement links TRBV4-1 to TRBJ2-1, with TRBD2 identical over 9 bases. The ends lost 4 bases at V and 3 bases at J; junction bases unmatched: 4. Germline V gene lookup returns CDR1 MGHRA and CDR2 YSYEKL. This CDR3 has 15 residues. CDR3 sequence reads: CASSPVAGDYNEQFF. The CDR3 DNA is TGCGCCAGCAGCCCCGTAGCGGGAGACTACAATGAGCAGTTCTTC.

The chain employs TRBV2 and TRBJ2-3; TRBD2 matches at 12 bases. The CDR3 loop spans 14 amino acids. V gave up 3 bases and J gave up 5 bases; unmatched junction bases: 0. Per germline, CDR1 SNHLY and CDR2 FYNNEI. CDR3 region: CASSETSGGDTQYF. The DNA of the CDR3 is TGTGCCAGCAGTGAGACTAGCGGGGGAGATACGCAGTATTTT.

This chain uses TRBV19 with TRBJ1-2; 9 positions agree with TRBD1. V shed 4 bases, J shed 0 bases, and the junction held 9 bases outside the gene matches. The CDR3 is made up of 17 amino acids. Germline-derived CDR1 and CDR2 are LNHDA and SQIVND (reference sequence). CDR3 bases: TGTGCCAGTAGTACGGACAGGGGCCGCCATACTAACTATGGCTACACCTTC. This encodes CASSTDRGRHTNYGYTF.

This chain links TRBV5-5 with TRBJ1-4; D unresolved. The V gene's germline CDR1 is SGHKS and CDR2 YYEKEE (reference sequence). This CDR3 spans 12 amino acids. Trimming left V 3 bases short and J 7 bases short, with 7 bases between. CDR3 sequence reads: CASSSAGEKLFF. The CDR3 DNA reads as TGTGCCAGCAGCTCCGCCGGTGAAAAACTGTTTTTT.

V and J are TRBV4-1 and TRBJ2-1; 7 bases map to TRBD1. Per the germline V gene, CDR1 is MGHRA and CDR2 is YSYEKL. V dropped 1 base and J dropped 8; count of bases not matched to a gene: 8. The CDR3 runs 15 residues. Here the CDR3 DNA reads TGCGCCAGCAGCCAAGGACAGGGCGTCACGTATGAGCAGTTCTTC. Translating gives CASSQGQGVTYEQFF.